These T cell receptor beta chains were read from a single sample in a study of beta chain features in type 1 diabetes. Only in-frame clones appear in the TCRdb table, and some are missing; sequencing was by immunoSEQ multiplex PCR. The repertoire holds over 200,000 clones, with about a tenth as singletons. Sequenced material: naive CD4+ T cells from blood. Receptors originate from a man between 25 and 39 years old with type 1 diabetes. The CDR3 runs from the conserved cysteine through the conserved F or W. The D gene is left open where the match is weak. Expanded clones are given a class, and other clones once, few, many or no size at all.

j_gene,abundance,d_gene,v_gene,CDR3nt,CDR3aa
TRBJ1-1,few,NA,TRBV30,TGTGCCTGGAGTGTCCAGTTAATGAACACTGAAGCTTTCTTT,CAWSVQLMNTEAFF
TRBJ2-7,NA,NA,TRBV7-2,TGTGCCAGCAGCCAAATGTCCTACGAGCAGTACTTC,CASSQMSYEQYF
TRBJ2-3,NA,TRBD1,TRBV5-1,TGCGCCAGCAAAGGACAGGGGAGGGATACGCAGTATTTT,CASKGQGRDTQYF
TRBJ2-5,NA,TRBD1,TRBV18,TGTGCCAGCTCACCATTAGATTACAGGGGAGAGACCCAGTACTTC,CASSPLDYRGETQYF
TRBJ2-3,few,TRBD1,TRBV29-1,TGCAGCGTTGATCCGGACAGGGGGCACGGTACGCAGTATTTT,CSVDPDRGHGTQYF
TRBJ2-1,few,TRBD1,TRBV5-1,TGCGCCAGCAGCCTACAGGGGGAAGAGCAGTTCTTC,CASSLQGEEQFF
TRBJ2-7,NA,TRBD1,TRBV2,TGTGCCAGCACCCGGACAGGACCCGAGCAGTACTTC,CASTRTGPEQYF
TRBJ2-1,few,NA,TRBV7-7,TGTGCTAGCAGCTTACCGGGTGGTCTTGGCAATGAGCAGTTCTTC,CASSLPGGLGNEQFF
TRBJ2-2,few,NA,TRBV5-1,TGCGCCAGCAGCTTGGGACAGGTGAACACCGGGGAGCTGTTTTTT,CASSLGQVNTGELFF
TRBJ2-5,NA,TRBD2,TRBV7-3,TGTGCCAGCAGCTTCCTAGCGGGGCGGCTGGAGACCCAGTACTTC,CASSFLAGRLETQYF
TRBJ2-1,NA,TRBD2,TRBV7-7,TGTGCTAGCAGCTTAGGACTAGCGAGTTCTGAGCAGTTCTTC,CASSLGLASSEQFF
TRBJ1-5,NA,NA,TRBV30,TGTGCCTGGAGCCGCCAGGGGAATCAGCCCCAGCATTTT,CAWSRQGNQPQHF
TRBJ1-2,NA,TRBD1,TRBV28,TGTGCCAGCAGCTTCACAGGGGAAGGCTATGGCTACACCTTC,CASSFTGEGYGYTF
TRBJ2-5,NA,NA,TRBV4-2,TGTGCCAGCAGCCTAGGGGGAAAGAAACAAGAGACCCAGTACTTC,CASSLGGKKQETQYF
TRBJ1-1,NA,NA,TRBV5-4,TGTGCCAGCAGCTTGGCGGGAGGACACCAGAACACTGAAGCTTTCTTT,CASSLAGGHQNTEAFF
TRBJ2-3,NA,NA,TRBV4-2,TGTGCCAGCAGGCTAGTGGATAGCACAGATACGCAGTATTTT,CASRLVDSTDTQYF
TRBJ2-1,NA,NA,TRBV7-9,TGTGCCAGCAGCTTACGGCAGGACAATGAGCAGTTCTTC,CASSLRQDNEQFF
TRBJ1-2,NA,TRBD1,TRBV7-9,TGTGCCAGCAGTGAGACAGGGGCCATGGGCTACACCTTC,CASSETGAMGYTF
TRBJ2-7,NA,NA,TRBV18,TGTGCCAGCTCACCAACAGAGTCCTACGAGCAGTACTTC,CASSPTESYEQYF
TRBJ2-5,few,TRBD1,TRBV6-5,TGTGCCAGCAGCCAGGGACAGCTGGGGGAGACCCAGTACTTC,CASSQGQLGETQYF
TRBJ2-3,few,TRBD2,TRBV7-9,TGTGCCAGCAGCTCTAGCGGAACTAGCACAGATACGCAGTATTTT,CASSSSGTSTDTQYF
TRBJ2-1,NA,NA,TRBV7-3,TGTGCCAGCAGCCCATCAGACAGGAACAATGAGCAGTTCTTC,CASSPSDRNNEQFF
TRBJ2-7,few,NA,TRBV4-1,TGCGCCAGCAGCCGACAGACGACTAGCTACGAGCAGTACTTC,CASSRQTTSYEQYF
TRBJ1-1,few,NA,TRBV7-2,TGTGCCAGCAGCGTTCAGGGTAAAGGCACTGAAGCTTTCTTT,CASSVQGKGTEAFF
TRBJ2-6,NA,TRBD2,TRBV15,TGTGCCACCAGCAGAGAGGGACTAGGGGCCCCTTCTGGGGCCAACGTCCTGACTTTC,CATSREGLGAPSGANVLTF
TRBJ2-3,NA,NA,TRBV7-2,TGTGCCAGCAGCCCTCACCAGGGGCCAGAGCAGTATTTT,CASSPHQGPEQYF
TRBJ2-5,few,NA,TRBV29-1,TGCAGCGTGGGGGCGGGGGCGCCAGAGTTGGAGACCCAGTACTTC,CSVGAGAPELETQYF
TRBJ1-4,few,NA,TRBV5-1,TGCGCCAGCAGATTACAGGGAACTAATGAAAAACTGTTTTTT,CASRLQGTNEKLFF
TRBJ2-2,NA,TRBD2,TRBV12-5,TGTGCTAGTGAATTTAGCGGGGGGGCCCTGACCGGGGAGCTGTTTTTT,CASEFSGGALTGELFF
TRBJ2-1,few,NA,TRBV5-4,TGTGCCAGCAGCTTAGGGGGGGCGGGGGCATACAATGAGCAGTTCTTC,CASSLGGAGAYNEQFF
TRBJ2-5,few,TRBD2,TRBV14,TGTGCCAGCAGCCAGAAAGCGGGGCCGTACCAAGAGACCCAGTACTTC,CASSQKAGPYQETQYF
TRBJ1-5,NA,TRBD1,TRBV2,TGTGCCAGCAGTGGGACAGGGGAAAATCAGCCCCAGCATTTT,CASSGTGENQPQHF
TRBJ2-2,few,TRBD2,TRBV5-4,TGTGCCAGCAGCCGACCCTTCAGGGAGGGAGGCGGGGAGCTGTTTTTT,CASSRPFREGGGELFF
TRBJ2-1,few,TRBD2,TRBV11-1,TGTGCCAGCAGCTTAGCCCTCGCTAGCGGGGGGGCCCAGGTCTTC,CASSLALASGGAQVF
TRBJ2-1,few,TRBD1,TRBV7-8,TGTGCCAGCAGCCCTGGGACAGGTCTGGGTGGGCAGTTCTTC,CASSPGTGLGGQFF
TRBJ1-1,NA,NA,TRBV5-1,TGCGCCAGCAGCTTGGAATGGGCGGGGACGGGCACTGAAGCTTTCTTT,CASSLEWAGTGTEAFF
TRBJ1-3,NA,NA,TRBV9,TGTGCCAGCAGCTTCGGAGGAACTGGAAACACCATATATTTT,CASSFGGTGNTIYF
TRBJ1-4,few,NA,TRBV18,TGTGCCAGCTCACCCTACTCACAGATCGCAACTAATGAAAAACTGTTTTTT,CASSPYSQIATNEKLFF
TRBJ2-7,few,NA,TRBV7-9,TGTGCCAGCAGCTTGACAGGGAGGAACGAGCAGTACTTC,CASSLTGRNEQYF
TRBJ1-4,NA,NA,TRBV28,TGTGCCAGCATCGGCGGGGCGGCAACTAATGAAAAACTGTTTTTT,CASIGGAATNEKLFF
TRBJ2-5,few,TRBD2,TRBV5-4,TGTGCCAGCAGCTTGGTGGGGACTAGCGGGGGCCTGAACTTC,CASSLVGTSGGLNF